This T cell receptor beta chain was identified in a study of blood T cell repertoires in COVID-19. This CDR3 contains 13 residues. Trimming left V 7 bases short and J 1 base short, with 11 bases between. CDR1 is SNHLY, CDR2 FYNNEI, per germline. Clones were sequenced by immunoSEQ multiplex PCR, and TCRdb holds only the in-frame ones, with some missing. Of 190,000 or so clones in the sample, roughly 85% were seen once. Input material: PBMCs or T cells enriched from blood (not recorded which). The receptor was isolated from a man between 35 and 55 years old who had recovered from COVID-19. The chain joins TRBV2 to TRBJ2-7; possibly TRBD1 for D (6 bases). CDR3 region: CASMRDKSYEQYF. DNA for the CDR3: TGTGCCAGCATGAGGGACAAGTCCTACGAGCAGTACTTC. The whole variable domain, remainder taken from reference TRBV2 and TRBJ2-7, is EPEVTQTPSHQVTQMGQEVILRCVPISNHLYFYWYRQILGQKVEFLVSFYNNEISEKSEIFDDQFSVERPDGSNFTLKIRSTKLEDSAMYFCASMRDKSYEQYFGPGTRLTVT.